This T cell receptor beta chain was captured by sequencing in a study of T-cell memory formation after mild COVID-19. Study outcomes and limitations: CD4+ contracting clones lay mainly in CM and EM, CD8+ ones in EMRA. While clones contracting from day 15 to 85 were balanced between CD4 and CD8, later expanders leaned CD4+. A subset of responding clones appeared in pre-infection memory, suggesting cross-reactive memory joined.

This clonotype was seen ten or more times. What it recognizes is unknown. The CDR3 runs to 15 residues. V lost 0 bases, J lost 1 base, and 10 bases lay in between. Germline V gene data show CDR1 as SGHTA and CDR2 as FQGNSA. TCRdb re-analysed the 5' RACE reads in MiXCR, keeping a single row per CDR3 protein. The sample lists 45,000 or so distinct CDR3 sequences; roughly 7% were seen once. The rearrangement joins TRBV7-2 to TRBJ2-7; D is unresolved. This TCR came from an adult who had mild COVID-19 (a few samples of this study predate the infection). Cell type and time point are not known. The source material was PBMCs or a T cell subset sorted from them (not recorded which). CDR3 protein: CASSLALVSSYEQYF. In DNA, the CDR3 is TGTGCCAGCAGCTTAGCGCTGGTCTCATCCTACGAGCAGTACTTC.